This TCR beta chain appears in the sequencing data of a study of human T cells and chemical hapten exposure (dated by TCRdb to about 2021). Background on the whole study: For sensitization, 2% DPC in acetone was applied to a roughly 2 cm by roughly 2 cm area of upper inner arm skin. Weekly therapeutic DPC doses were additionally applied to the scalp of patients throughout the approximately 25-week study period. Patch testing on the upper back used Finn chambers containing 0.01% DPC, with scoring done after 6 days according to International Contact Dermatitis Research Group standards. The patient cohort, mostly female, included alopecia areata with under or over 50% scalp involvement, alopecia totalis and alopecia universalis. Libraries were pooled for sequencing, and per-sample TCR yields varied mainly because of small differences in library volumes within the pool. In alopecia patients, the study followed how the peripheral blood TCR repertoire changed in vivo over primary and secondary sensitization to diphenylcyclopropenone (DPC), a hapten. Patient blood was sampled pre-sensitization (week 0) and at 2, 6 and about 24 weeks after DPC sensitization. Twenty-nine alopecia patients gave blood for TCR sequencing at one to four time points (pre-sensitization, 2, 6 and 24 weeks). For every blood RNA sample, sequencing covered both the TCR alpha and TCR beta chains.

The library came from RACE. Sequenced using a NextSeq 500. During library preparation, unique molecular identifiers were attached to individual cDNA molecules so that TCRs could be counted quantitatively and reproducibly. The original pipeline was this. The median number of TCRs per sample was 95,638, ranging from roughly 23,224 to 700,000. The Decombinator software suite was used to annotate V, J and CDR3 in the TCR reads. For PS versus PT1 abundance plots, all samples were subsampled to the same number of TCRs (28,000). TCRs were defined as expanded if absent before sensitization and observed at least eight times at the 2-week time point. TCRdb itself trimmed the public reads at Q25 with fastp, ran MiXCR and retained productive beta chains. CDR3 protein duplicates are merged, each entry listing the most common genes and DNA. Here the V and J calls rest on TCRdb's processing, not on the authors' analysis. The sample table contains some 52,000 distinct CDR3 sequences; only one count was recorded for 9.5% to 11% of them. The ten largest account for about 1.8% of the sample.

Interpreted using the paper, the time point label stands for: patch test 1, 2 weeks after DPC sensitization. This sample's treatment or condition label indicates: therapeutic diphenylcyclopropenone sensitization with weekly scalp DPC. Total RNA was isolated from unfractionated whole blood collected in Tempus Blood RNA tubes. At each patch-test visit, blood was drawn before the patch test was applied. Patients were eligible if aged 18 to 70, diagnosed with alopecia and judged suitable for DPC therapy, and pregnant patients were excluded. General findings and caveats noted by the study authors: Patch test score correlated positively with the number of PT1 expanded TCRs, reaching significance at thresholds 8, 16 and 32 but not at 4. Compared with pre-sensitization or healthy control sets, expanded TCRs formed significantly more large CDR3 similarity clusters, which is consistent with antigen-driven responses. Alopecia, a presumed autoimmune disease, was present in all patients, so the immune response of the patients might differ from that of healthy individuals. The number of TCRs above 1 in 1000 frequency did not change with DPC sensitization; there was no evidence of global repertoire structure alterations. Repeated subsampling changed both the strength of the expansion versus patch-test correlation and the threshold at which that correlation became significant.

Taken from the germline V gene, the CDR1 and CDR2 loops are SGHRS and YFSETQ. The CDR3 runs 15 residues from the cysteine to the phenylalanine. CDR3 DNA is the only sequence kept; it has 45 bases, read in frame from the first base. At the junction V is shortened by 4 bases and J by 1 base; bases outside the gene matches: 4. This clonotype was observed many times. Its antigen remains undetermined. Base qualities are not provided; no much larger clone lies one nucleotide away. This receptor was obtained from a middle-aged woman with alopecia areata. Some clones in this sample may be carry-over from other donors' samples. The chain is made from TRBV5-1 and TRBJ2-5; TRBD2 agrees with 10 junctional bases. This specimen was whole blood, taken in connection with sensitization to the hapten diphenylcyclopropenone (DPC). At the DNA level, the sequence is TGCGCCAGCAGCCCCCGGACTAGCGGCCAAGAGACCCAGTACTTC. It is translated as CASSPRTSGQETQYF.